Sequencing of this TCR beta chain was carried out in a study of cytomegalovirus exposure and HLA in healthy donors. Germline CDR1 reads SGHRS; CDR2 reads YFSETQ. V was clipped by 1 base and J by 0 bases, with 11 bases between them. The CDR3 has 16 residues. PCR employed 60 Vbeta and 13 Jbeta primers. The table came from immunoSEQ multiplex PCR; TCRdb's copy has only in-frame clones and leaves some out. The sample has 100,000 to 150,000 clones, roughly 74% seen once. This clone showed up just a few times. The genes are TRBV5-1 and TRBJ2-1, with D uncertain. The sample was PBMCs. This clonotype originated in a woman aged 45-60 years in good health and CMV-seropositive. The CDR3 coding sequence is TGCGCCAGCAGCTTGAGTCTCTGGAGCTCCTACAATGAGCAGTTCTTC. Amino acids: CASSLSLWSSYNEQFF.